The text below deals with one T cell receptor (beta chain). Antigen unknown. The donors were all healthy and Caucasian. TCRdb reprocessed the 5' RACE reads via MiXCR and lists one record per CDR3 protein. This sample has hundreds of thousands of distinct CDR3 sequences; 20% to 25% occur once, and the top ten carry around 4.4%. This sample is part of a study of identical twins. Study outcomes and limitations: A lower insertion count was a feature of abundant cord blood beta clonotypes, with no such feature in memory repertoires.

The sample was also linked to a second study, of T cells expressing NK-cell markers. That publication notes: According to the study, TCR beta repertoires originated from sorted CD3+CD56+NKG2C+, CD3+CD56+NKG2C- and CD3+CD56-NKG2C+ T cells.

The material sequenced was PBMCs. This receptor was obtained from a woman between 18 and 29 years old in good health.

For the CDR3, the DNA is TGCAGTGCTAGAGATTGGACAGGGGACATCACAGATACGCAGTATTTT. Its protein is CSARDWTGDITDTQYF. This chain uses TRBV20-1 with TRBJ2-3, with 9 nucleotides matching TRBD1. The CDR3 covers 16 residues. The V segment lost 0 bases and the J segment 2 bases; nucleotides outside the gene matches: 6. Per the germline V gene, CDR1 is DFQATT and CDR2 is SNEGSKA (reference sequence).